The sequence of this T cell receptor beta chain was determined in a study of blood T cell repertoires in COVID-19. Across the whole study: Researchers got acute and convalescent COVID-19 samples from the United States, Italy and Spain.

V lost 1 base to trimming and J lost 0 bases, with 10 bases between them. CDR1 GTSNPN and CDR2 SVGIG come from the germline V gene (reference sequence). This CDR3 is 15 amino acids long. Authors' methods: Researchers report that nucleated cell counts were estimated from reference gene primer amplification. The table came from immunoSEQ multiplex PCR; TCRdb's copy has only in-frame clones and leaves some out. The D gene and trimming were derived from the DNA, and the V and J assignments and clone size from that table. The data contain about 170,000 clones, about four fifths of them seen just once; the ten biggest clones take up under 2.5%. This clone came up a few times.

This TCR was recovered from a woman of 80 years or more with acute or convalescent COVID-19. Sequencing input: peripheral blood. J is TRBJ1-3 and V is TRBV30, with D uncertain. The CDR3 DNA reads as TGTGCCTGGAGTGGGGCAGCTCGCTCTGGAAACACCATATATTTT. This gives the protein CAWSGAARSGNTIYF.